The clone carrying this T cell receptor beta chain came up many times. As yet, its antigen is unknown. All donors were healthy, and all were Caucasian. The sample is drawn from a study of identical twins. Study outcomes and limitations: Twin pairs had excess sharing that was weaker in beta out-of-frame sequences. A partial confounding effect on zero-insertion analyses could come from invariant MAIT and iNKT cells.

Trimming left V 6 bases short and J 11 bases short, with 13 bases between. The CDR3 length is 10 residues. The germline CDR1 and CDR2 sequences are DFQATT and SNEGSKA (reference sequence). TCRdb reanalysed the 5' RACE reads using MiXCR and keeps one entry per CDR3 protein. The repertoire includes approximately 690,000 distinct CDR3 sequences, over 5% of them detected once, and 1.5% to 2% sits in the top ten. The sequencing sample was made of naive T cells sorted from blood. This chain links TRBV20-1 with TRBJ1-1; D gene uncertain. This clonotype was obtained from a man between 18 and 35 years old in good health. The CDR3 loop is CSASTTRAFF. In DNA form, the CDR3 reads TGCAGTGCGTCGACGACCAGGGCTTTCTTT.